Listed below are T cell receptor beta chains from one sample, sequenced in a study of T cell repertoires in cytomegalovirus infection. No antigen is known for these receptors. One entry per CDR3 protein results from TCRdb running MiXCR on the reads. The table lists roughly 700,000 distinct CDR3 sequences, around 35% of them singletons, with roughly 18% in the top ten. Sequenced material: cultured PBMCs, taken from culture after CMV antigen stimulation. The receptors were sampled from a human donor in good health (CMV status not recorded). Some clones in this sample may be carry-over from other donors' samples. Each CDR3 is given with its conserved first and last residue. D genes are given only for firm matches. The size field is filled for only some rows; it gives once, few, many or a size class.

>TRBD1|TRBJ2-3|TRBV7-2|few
TGTGCCAGCAGCAAGAACAGGGGAGGCACAGATACGCAGTATTTT
CASSKNRGGTDTQYF
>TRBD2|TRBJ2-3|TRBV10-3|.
TGTGCCATCGGGGGGGAGGGAGGACCAGATACGCAGTATTTT
CAIGGEGGPDTQYF
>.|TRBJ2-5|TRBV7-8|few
TGTGCCACCGTCAAGGGTCGCGGAACACAAGAGACCCAGTACTTC
CATVKGRGTQETQYF
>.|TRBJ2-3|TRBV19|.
TGTGCAACGGCGAGGATCGGGGGCACAGATACGCAGTATTTT
CATARIGGTDTQYF
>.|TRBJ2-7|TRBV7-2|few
TGTGCCAGCAGCTTTGGCGGGGGGGGACAGGGCTGGGACGAGCAGTACTTC
CASSFGGGGQGWDEQYF
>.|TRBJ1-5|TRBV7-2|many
TGTGCCAGCAGCCCCGGGGTGTGGCAGCCCCAGCATTTT
CASSPGVWQPQHF
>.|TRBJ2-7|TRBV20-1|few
TGCAGTGCTAAGACAGGTCTTCGGGAGCAGTACTTC
CSAKTGLREQYF
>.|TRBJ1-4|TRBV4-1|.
TGCGCCAGCAGCCACCCGACAGGTCCGAATGAAAAACTGTTTTTT
CASSHPTGPNEKLFF
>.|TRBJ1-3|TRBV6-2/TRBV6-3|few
TGTGCCAGCAGTTCCTGGGCTTTCGGAAACACCATATATTTT
CASSSWAFGNTIYF
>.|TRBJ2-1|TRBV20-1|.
TGCAGTGCTAGGGGGAGAAACAATGAGCAGTTCTTC
CSARGRNNEQFF
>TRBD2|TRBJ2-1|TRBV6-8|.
TGTGCCAGCAGTCGCAGCGGGATAAACAATGAGCAGTTCTTC
CASSRSGINNEQFF
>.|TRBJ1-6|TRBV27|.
TGTGCCAGCAGTTTGGGCAGTACAAATTCACCCCTCCACTTT
CASSLGSTNSPLHF
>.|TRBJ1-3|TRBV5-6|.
TGTGCCAGCAGCTTGAGGGAGGCTCCATGGGGGAACACCATATATTTT
CASSLREAPWGNTIYF
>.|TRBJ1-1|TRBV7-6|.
TGTGCCAGCAGCCCGACACCCCCGGCCGGACTCACTGAAGCTTTCTTT
CASSPTPPAGLTEAFF
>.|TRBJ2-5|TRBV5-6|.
TGTGCCAGCAGCTTGGCCGCATGGGAGACCCAGTACTTC
CASSLAAWETQYF
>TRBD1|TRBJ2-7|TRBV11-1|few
TGTGCCAGCAGTTATGGACAGGGCTTTTCGTGGGAGCAGTACTTC
CASSYGQGFSWEQYF
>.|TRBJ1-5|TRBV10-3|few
TGTGCCATCAGCCCAGGGGTTTCAAATCAGCCCCAGCATTTT
CAISPGVSNQPQHF
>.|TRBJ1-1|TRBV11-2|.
TGTGCCAGCAGCTCGTCCCCTGGGAACACTGAAGCTTTCTTT
CASSSSPGNTEAFF
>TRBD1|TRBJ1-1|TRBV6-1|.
TGTGCCAGCAGTGAAGACCGGGACAGCACTGAAGCTTTCTTT
CASSEDRDSTEAFF
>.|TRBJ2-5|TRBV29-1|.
TGCAGCGTTGAAGCGGTTCGAGCGGAAAATTCCCAAGAGACCCAGTACTTC
CSVEAVRAENSQETQYF
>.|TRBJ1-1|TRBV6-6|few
TGTGCCAGCAGTTACTCCACGGCAGGGAGTGACACTGAAGCTTTCTTT
CASSYSTAGSDTEAFF
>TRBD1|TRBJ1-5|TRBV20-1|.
TGCAGTGCAAAGACAGGGCGGGATCAGCCCCAGCATTTT
CSAKTGRDQPQHF
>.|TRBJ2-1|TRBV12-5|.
TGTGCTAGTGGTCCGCCCTTTCTAGATGAGCAGTTCTTC
CASGPPFLDEQFF
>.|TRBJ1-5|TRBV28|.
TGTGCCAGCACTCCCCCCGGGTTCAATCAGCCCCAGCATTTT
CASTPPGFNQPQHF
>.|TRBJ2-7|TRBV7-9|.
TGTGCCAGCAGCTTATATGGCGAGCAGTACTTC
CASSLYGEQYF
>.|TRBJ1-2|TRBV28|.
TGTGCCAGCAGTCGCTTCACTGGCTACACCTTC
CASSRFTGYTF
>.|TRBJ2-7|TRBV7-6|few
TGTGCCAGCAGCCCACGAAGAGGCCTCTACGAGCAGTACTTC
CASSPRRGLYEQYF
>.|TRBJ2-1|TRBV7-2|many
TGTGCCAGCAGCTTTTCAGGGTCCAATGAGCAGTTCTTC
CASSFSGSNEQFF
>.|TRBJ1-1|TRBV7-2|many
TGTGCCAGCAGCTTAGGTATTGAAGCTTTCTTT
CASSLGIEAFF
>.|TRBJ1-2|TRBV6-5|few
TGTGCCAGCAGTTACGTCGACAGAGAATATGGCTACACCTTC
CASSYVDREYGYTF
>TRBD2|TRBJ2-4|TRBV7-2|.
TGTGCCAGCAGCCGGGGACTAGCGGGGGGTCGGGAAGACATTCAGTACTTC
CASSRGLAGGREDIQYF
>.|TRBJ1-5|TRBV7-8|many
TGTGCCAGCAGCATTCAAGGGGATAGCAATCAGCCCCAGCATTTT
CASSIQGDSNQPQHF
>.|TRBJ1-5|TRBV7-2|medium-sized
TGTGCCAGCAGCTTAGCCCTAGGTCAGCCCCAGCATTTT
CASSLALGQPQHF
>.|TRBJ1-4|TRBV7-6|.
TGTGCCAGCAGCTTCCCAGGGCAGGTGGAGGAAAAACTGTTTTTT
CASSFPGQVEEKLFF
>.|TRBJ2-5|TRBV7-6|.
TGTGCCAGCAGCTCCCTAACCTACCGGGACGGACAAGAGACCCAGTACTTC
CASSSLTYRDGQETQYF
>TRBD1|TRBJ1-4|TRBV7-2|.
TGTGCCAGCAGGTTAGGACAGGGAAGTGAAAAACTGTTTTTT
CASRLGQGSEKLFF
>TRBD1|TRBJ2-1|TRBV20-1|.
TGCAGTGCTAGCTTAGGGGGCCTTTCCTACAATGAGCAGTTCTTC
CSASLGGLSYNEQFF
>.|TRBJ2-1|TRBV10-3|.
TGTGCCATCAGTGAGCACTACGGCACCGGGAGCCAAAGCAATGAGCAGTTCTTC
CAISEHYGTGSQSNEQFF
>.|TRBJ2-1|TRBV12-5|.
TGTGCTAGTGGTTTAGAAGGGACGATCAATGAGCAGTTCTTC
CASGLEGTINEQFF
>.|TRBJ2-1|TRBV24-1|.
TGTGCCACCAGTGACGACTCCTACAATGAGCAGTTCTTC
CATSDDSYNEQFF
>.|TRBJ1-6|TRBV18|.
TGTGCCAGCTCCGAATATCGGCACGGACAGCTGAATTCACCCCTCCACTTT
CASSEYRHGQLNSPLHF